Listed below are T cell receptor beta chains from one sample, sequenced in a study of blood T cell repertoires in COVID-19. Data came from immunoSEQ multiplex PCR; TCRdb stores just in-frame clones and leaves some out. Found here are 50,000 to 60,000 clones, 90% to 95% of them singletons; the top ten hold 8.5% to 10%. The sequencing sample was made of peripheral blood. Receptor source: a woman aged 80 or over with acute or convalescent COVID-19. Each CDR3 is given with its conserved first and last residue. Each record gives: clone size, D gene, V gene, J gene, CDR3 DNA, CDR3 protein. A D gene is named only where the DNA matches it firmly. Rows give clone size only sometimes, using once, few, many, or a class for an expanded clone.

clone size: .; D gene: TRBD1; V gene: TRBV5-1; J gene: TRBJ1-2; CDR3 DNA: TGCGCCAGCAGCTTGGCACAGGGGAATGGCTACACCTTC; CDR3 protein: CASSLAQGNGYTF
clone size: .; D gene: TRBD2; V gene: TRBV29-1; J gene: TRBJ2-1; CDR3 DNA: TGCAGCGTGGGACAAGGACTAGCGGGAAGCAATGAGCAGTTCTTC; CDR3 protein: CSVGQGLAGSNEQFF
clone size: few; D gene: .; V gene: TRBV6-5; J gene: TRBJ1-2; CDR3 DNA: TGTGCCAGCAAACAGAACTATGGCTACACCTTC; CDR3 protein: CASKQNYGYTF
clone size: .; D gene: TRBD2; V gene: TRBV27; J gene: TRBJ2-1; CDR3 DNA: TGTGCCAGCAGTGCCCTGGGGCGGGAGGGTTACAATGAGCAGTTCTTC; CDR3 protein: CASSALGREGYNEQFF
clone size: .; D gene: .; V gene: TRBV5-1; J gene: TRBJ1-2; CDR3 DNA: TGCGCCAGCAGCCCGGGACTACGAGCTGGCTACACCTTC; CDR3 protein: CASSPGLRAGYTF
clone size: many; D gene: TRBD1; V gene: TRBV29-1; J gene: TRBJ1-2; CDR3 DNA: TGCAGCGTGGGACAGAACCTATATGGCTACACCTTC; CDR3 protein: CSVGQNLYGYTF
clone size: .; D gene: TRBD1; V gene: TRBV4-3; J gene: TRBJ2-1; CDR3 DNA: TGCGCCAGCAGCCAAGAACGGAGGACAGGGGGCCGGAATGAGCAGTTCTTC; CDR3 protein: CASSQERRTGGRNEQFF
clone size: .; D gene: .; V gene: TRBV3-1/TRBV3-2; J gene: TRBJ2-2; CDR3 DNA: TGTGCCAGCAGCCTAGACGCCGGGACATCGAACACCGGGGAGCTGTTTTTT; CDR3 protein: CASSLDAGTSNTGELFF
clone size: .; D gene: .; V gene: TRBV6-5; J gene: TRBJ2-7; CDR3 DNA: TGTGCCAGCCTTCTTCTTAGCGGATACGAGCAGTACTTC; CDR3 protein: CASLLLSGYEQYF
clone size: .; D gene: TRBD1; V gene: TRBV25-1; J gene: TRBJ2-2; CDR3 DNA: TGTGCCAGCAGTGGTCAGGGGGCGCGCGGTAGCGGGGAGCTGTTTTTT; CDR3 protein: CASSGQGARGSGELFF
clone size: .; D gene: TRBD1; V gene: TRBV24-1; J gene: TRBJ1-1; CDR3 DNA: TGTGCCACCAGCGGGACAGGGAACACTGAAGCTTTCTTT; CDR3 protein: CATSGTGNTEAFF
clone size: .; D gene: .; V gene: TRBV10-3; J gene: TRBJ2-3; CDR3 DNA: TGTGCCATCAGAGGGACTCTCAGCACAGATACGCAGTATTTT; CDR3 protein: CAIRGTLSTDTQYF
clone size: .; D gene: .; V gene: TRBV6-1; J gene: TRBJ1-6; CDR3 DNA: TGTGCCAGCAGTGAAGCGGGAGGACGGGATAATTCACCCCTCCACTTT; CDR3 protein: CASSEAGGRDNSPLHF
clone size: once; D gene: TRBD1; V gene: TRBV23-1; J gene: TRBJ2-2; CDR3 DNA: TGCGCCAGCAGTCAAAAGGACAGGGGGCGGCGGAACACCGGGGAGCTGTTTTTT; CDR3 protein: CASSQKDRGRRNTGELFF
clone size: .; D gene: .; V gene: TRBV5-4; J gene: TRBJ2-2; CDR3 DNA: TGTGCCACCGGGACACAGAACACCGGGGAGCTGTTTTTT; CDR3 protein: CATGTQNTGELFF
clone size: .; D gene: TRBD2; V gene: TRBV7-2; J gene: TRBJ2-4; CDR3 DNA: TGTGCCAGCAGCTTTCTAGCGGGAGGCGCACAACTAGCCAAAAACATTCAGTACTTC; CDR3 protein: CASSFLAGGAQLAKNIQYF
clone size: .; D gene: TRBD1; V gene: TRBV19; J gene: TRBJ1-1; CDR3 DNA: TGTGCCAGTAGTTTGTTCGGGACAGAGAACACTGAAGCTTTCTTT; CDR3 protein: CASSLFGTENTEAFF
clone size: .; D gene: .; V gene: TRBV7-8; J gene: TRBJ1-1; CDR3 DNA: TGTGCCAGCAGCTTCGGGGGAAGCACTGAAGCTTTCTTT; CDR3 protein: CASSFGGSTEAFF
clone size: .; D gene: .; V gene: TRBV11-2; J gene: TRBJ1-5; CDR3 DNA: TGTGCCAGCAGCTTAGGGGGGGATCAGCCCCAGCATTTT; CDR3 protein: CASSLGGDQPQHF
clone size: .; D gene: .; V gene: TRBV6-1; J gene: TRBJ2-3; CDR3 DNA: TGTGCCAGCAGTGAAGGGTCTGGCGGGATAAGCACAGATACGCAGTATTTT; CDR3 protein: CASSEGSGGISTDTQYF
clone size: few; D gene: .; V gene: TRBV7-8; J gene: TRBJ1-2; CDR3 DNA: TGTGCCAGCAGCCCCCGGAGCTATGGCTACACCTTC; CDR3 protein: CASSPRSYGYTF
clone size: .; D gene: TRBD1; V gene: TRBV24-1; J gene: TRBJ2-3; CDR3 DNA: TGTGCCACCAGTGATTGGGGACAGGGGGCAGATACGCAGTATTTT; CDR3 protein: CATSDWGQGADTQYF
clone size: .; D gene: .; V gene: TRBV19; J gene: TRBJ2-1; CDR3 DNA: TGTGCCAGTACCATAAGGGGGGGAGGACTTGGGAACAATGAGCAGTTCTTC; CDR3 protein: CASTIRGGGLGNNEQFF
clone size: .; D gene: TRBD2; V gene: TRBV6-2/TRBV6-3; J gene: TRBJ2-7; CDR3 DNA: TGTGCCAGCAGACCTCCTAGCGGGAGTTCTAGCGAGCAGTACTTC; CDR3 protein: CASRPPSGSSSEQYF
clone size: .; D gene: TRBD2; V gene: TRBV7-8; J gene: TRBJ2-2; CDR3 DNA: TGTGCCAGCAGCTTACTAGCGGGCACCGGGGAGCTGTTTTTT; CDR3 protein: CASSLLAGTGELFF
clone size: once; D gene: .; V gene: TRBV6-5; J gene: TRBJ1-2; CDR3 DNA: TGTGCCAGCAGTTACTCGCGACTTCCAAAGGGCTACACCTTC; CDR3 protein: CASSYSRLPKGYTF
clone size: once; D gene: .; V gene: TRBV15; J gene: TRBJ1-4; CDR3 DNA: TGTGCCACCAGCAGAGAATACGGGGGAACTAATGAAAAACTGTTTTTT; CDR3 protein: CATSREYGGTNEKLFF
clone size: .; D gene: TRBD2; V gene: TRBV2; J gene: TRBJ2-1; CDR3 DNA: TGTGCCAGCAGCCAGGGACTAGCGGGAGTTAATGAGCAGTTCTTC; CDR3 protein: CASSQGLAGVNEQFF
clone size: .; D gene: TRBD2; V gene: TRBV19; J gene: TRBJ2-1; CDR3 DNA: TGTGCCAGTAGTTCTCAGGTAGCGGGAGGTGCTCACGGTGAGCAGTTCTTC; CDR3 protein: CASSSQVAGGAHGEQFF
clone size: .; D gene: .; V gene: TRBV5-4; J gene: TRBJ1-1; CDR3 DNA: TGTGCCAGCAGCTTGAGGACCAAATCAGGGGCCTTGAACACTGAAGCTTTCTTT; CDR3 protein: CASSLRTKSGALNTEAFF
clone size: .; D gene: TRBD1; V gene: TRBV9; J gene: TRBJ2-7; CDR3 DNA: TGTGCCAGCAGCGTAGGGGACAGGGTCTCCGAGCAGTACTTC; CDR3 protein: CASSVGDRVSEQYF
clone size: .; D gene: TRBD2; V gene: TRBV3-1/TRBV3-2; J gene: TRBJ2-7; CDR3 DNA: TGTGCCAGCAGCCATGATGCCGGACTAGCGGGGACCTACGAGCAGTACTTC; CDR3 protein: CASSHDAGLAGTYEQYF
clone size: .; D gene: .; V gene: TRBV7-9; J gene: TRBJ1-6; CDR3 DNA: TGTGCCAGCAGCTCGACAGGCGGTTCACCCCTCCACTTT; CDR3 protein: CASSSTGGSPLHF
clone size: once; D gene: .; V gene: TRBV18; J gene: TRBJ1-1; CDR3 DNA: TGTGCCAGCTCACCACCGAAGGAGACTGAAGCTTTCTTT; CDR3 protein: CASSPPKETEAFF
clone size: .; D gene: TRBD1; V gene: TRBV4-3; J gene: TRBJ2-7; CDR3 DNA: TGCGCCAGCAGCCAAGAAGACCGGGACAGCTTCTACGAGCAGTACTTC; CDR3 protein: CASSQEDRDSFYEQYF
clone size: .; D gene: TRBD1; V gene: TRBV19; J gene: TRBJ1-2; CDR3 DNA: TGTGCCAGTAGTCCGTCGGACAGGGAAGGCGGCTACACCTTC; CDR3 protein: CASSPSDREGGYTF
clone size: .; D gene: .; V gene: TRBV24-1; J gene: TRBJ1-5; CDR3 DNA: TGTGCCACCAGTGATTCGGGTCGGAGTAGCAATCAGCCCCAGCATTTT; CDR3 protein: CATSDSGRSSNQPQHF
clone size: .; D gene: TRBD2; V gene: TRBV12-5; J gene: TRBJ2-5; CDR3 DNA: TGTGCTAGTGGTTCTGGACTAGCGGGAGGGCTGGACCAAGAGACCCAGTACTTC; CDR3 protein: CASGSGLAGGLDQETQYF
clone size: .; D gene: TRBD1; V gene: TRBV15; J gene: TRBJ1-2; CDR3 DNA: TGTGCCACCAGCAGAGATCCCGTAACAGGGGGCAGTGGCTACACCTTC; CDR3 protein: CATSRDPVTGGSGYTF
clone size: .; D gene: .; V gene: TRBV4-3; J gene: TRBJ1-3; CDR3 DNA: TGCGCCAGCAGCCAATCCTTTGCAGGGAGAAACACCATATATTTT; CDR3 protein: CASSQSFAGRNTIYF
clone size: .; D gene: .; V gene: TRBV5-6; J gene: TRBJ2-7; CDR3 DNA: TGTGCCAGCAGCTCCCCGGGGTACGAGCAGTACTTC; CDR3 protein: CASSSPGYEQYF
clone size: .; D gene: .; V gene: TRBV25-1; J gene: TRBJ1-3; CDR3 DNA: TGTGCCAGCTCCCTTTTTTCTGGAAACACCATATATTTT; CDR3 protein: CASSLFSGNTIYF
clone size: .; D gene: .; V gene: TRBV29-1; J gene: TRBJ1-5; CDR3 DNA: TGCAGCGTTGAGGGCAGGGAGGTTCAGCCCCAGCATTTT; CDR3 protein: CSVEGREVQPQHF
clone size: .; D gene: TRBD1; V gene: TRBV19; J gene: TRBJ1-2; CDR3 DNA: TGTGCCAGTAGTAAACAAGGACAGGGCGAGACACCATATGGCTACACCTTC; CDR3 protein: CASSKQGQGETPYGYTF
clone size: .; D gene: .; V gene: TRBV6-2/TRBV6-3; J gene: TRBJ1-5; CDR3 DNA: TGTGCCAGCAGTTACCCCAATAGCAATCAGCCCCAGCATTTT; CDR3 protein: CASSYPNSNQPQHF
clone size: .; D gene: .; V gene: TRBV6-2/TRBV6-3; J gene: TRBJ1-2; CDR3 DNA: TGTGCCAGCAGTTATGAGATTCGCGGCTACACCTTC; CDR3 protein: CASSYEIRGYTF
clone size: .; D gene: TRBD1; V gene: TRBV6-1; J gene: TRBJ2-2; CDR3 DNA: TGTGCCAGCAGTGAGCCAGGGGGTAACACCGGGGAGCTGTTTTTT; CDR3 protein: CASSEPGGNTGELFF
clone size: .; D gene: TRBD1; V gene: TRBV29-1; J gene: TRBJ1-4; CDR3 DNA: TGCAGCGTCGGGGGACAGGGGGCAACTAATGAAAAACTGTTTTTT; CDR3 protein: CSVGGQGATNEKLFF
clone size: .; D gene: .; V gene: TRBV18; J gene: TRBJ1-1; CDR3 DNA: TGTGCCAGCTCACCAAATAGTGAACCGAACACTGAAGCTTTCTTT; CDR3 protein: CASSPNSEPNTEAFF
clone size: .; D gene: .; V gene: TRBV2; J gene: TRBJ2-1; CDR3 DNA: TGTGCCAGCAGTGTTCGGCAGGTGGCCAACAATGAGCAGTTCTTC; CDR3 protein: CASSVRQVANNEQFF
clone size: .; D gene: .; V gene: TRBV7-2; J gene: TRBJ2-7; CDR3 DNA: TGTGCCAGCAGCTTTCAGGGTTTCTCGTACGAGCAGTACTTC; CDR3 protein: CASSFQGFSYEQYF
clone size: .; D gene: .; V gene: TRBV27; J gene: TRBJ1-1; CDR3 DNA: TGTGCCAGCAGTAACAGTCAAATGAACACTGAAGCTTTCTTT; CDR3 protein: CASSNSQMNTEAFF
clone size: few; D gene: .; V gene: TRBV9; J gene: TRBJ1-5; CDR3 DNA: TGTGCCAGCAGCGCCACCGAAACAGGGTTATCGAATCAGCCCCAGCATTTT; CDR3 protein: CASSATETGLSNQPQHF
clone size: .; D gene: .; V gene: TRBV19; J gene: TRBJ1-4; CDR3 DNA: TGTGCCAGTAGTTCGGGGGGGAGTGGTGAAAAACTGTTTTTT; CDR3 protein: CASSSGGSGEKLFF
clone size: .; D gene: TRBD2; V gene: TRBV7-9; J gene: TRBJ2-7; CDR3 DNA: TGTGCCAGCAGCTCGGGGACTAGCGGGAGTGTCTACGAGCAGTACTTC; CDR3 protein: CASSSGTSGSVYEQYF
clone size: .; D gene: .; V gene: TRBV6-2/TRBV6-3; J gene: TRBJ1-1; CDR3 DNA: TGTGCCAGCAGTTACTCGCGCCAGGGGCAATCTAAAGACACTGAAGCTTTCTTT; CDR3 protein: CASSYSRQGQSKDTEAFF
clone size: .; D gene: TRBD1; V gene: TRBV3-1/TRBV3-2; J gene: TRBJ2-3; CDR3 DNA: TGTGCCAGCAGCCCTCGGGACAGTGGCACAGATACGCAGTATTTT; CDR3 protein: CASSPRDSGTDTQYF